Listed here is a single T cell receptor (beta chain). Trimming at V came to 3 bases and at J to 5 bases, leaving 3 bases not matched to a gene. Germline CDR1 is MGHDK and CDR2 is SYGVNS. This CDR3 is 14 amino acids long. Under the authors' procedure: Amplified reference gene primers provided the basis for estimating nucleated cell counts. Assay: immunoSEQ multiplex PCR; the TCRdb copy retains only in-frame clones and omits some. The DNA was the basis for D and trimming; V, J and clone size are from that table. The table lists 150,000 or so clones, about 89% of them singletons. This record comes from a study of blood T cell repertoires in COVID-19. Overall study: The study drew acute and convalescent COVID-19 samples from the United States, Italy and Spain.

The J gene is TRBJ2-1, the V gene TRBV25-1; 8 bases align to TRBD1. The TCR comes from a man over 45 with acute or convalescent COVID-19. The sequencing input was peripheral blood. The CDR3 DNA follows: TGTGCCAGCAGTGACCTGGACAGGGACAATGAGCAGTTCTTC. Translating gives CASSDLDRDNEQFF. The full variable domain, its missing parts supplied by reference TRBV25-1 and TRBJ2-1, is EADIYQTPRYLVIGTGKKITLECSQTMGHDKMYWYQQDPGMELHLIHYSYGVNSTEKGDLSSESTVSRIRTEHFPLTLESARPSHTSQYLCASSDLDRDNEQFFGPGTRLTVL.